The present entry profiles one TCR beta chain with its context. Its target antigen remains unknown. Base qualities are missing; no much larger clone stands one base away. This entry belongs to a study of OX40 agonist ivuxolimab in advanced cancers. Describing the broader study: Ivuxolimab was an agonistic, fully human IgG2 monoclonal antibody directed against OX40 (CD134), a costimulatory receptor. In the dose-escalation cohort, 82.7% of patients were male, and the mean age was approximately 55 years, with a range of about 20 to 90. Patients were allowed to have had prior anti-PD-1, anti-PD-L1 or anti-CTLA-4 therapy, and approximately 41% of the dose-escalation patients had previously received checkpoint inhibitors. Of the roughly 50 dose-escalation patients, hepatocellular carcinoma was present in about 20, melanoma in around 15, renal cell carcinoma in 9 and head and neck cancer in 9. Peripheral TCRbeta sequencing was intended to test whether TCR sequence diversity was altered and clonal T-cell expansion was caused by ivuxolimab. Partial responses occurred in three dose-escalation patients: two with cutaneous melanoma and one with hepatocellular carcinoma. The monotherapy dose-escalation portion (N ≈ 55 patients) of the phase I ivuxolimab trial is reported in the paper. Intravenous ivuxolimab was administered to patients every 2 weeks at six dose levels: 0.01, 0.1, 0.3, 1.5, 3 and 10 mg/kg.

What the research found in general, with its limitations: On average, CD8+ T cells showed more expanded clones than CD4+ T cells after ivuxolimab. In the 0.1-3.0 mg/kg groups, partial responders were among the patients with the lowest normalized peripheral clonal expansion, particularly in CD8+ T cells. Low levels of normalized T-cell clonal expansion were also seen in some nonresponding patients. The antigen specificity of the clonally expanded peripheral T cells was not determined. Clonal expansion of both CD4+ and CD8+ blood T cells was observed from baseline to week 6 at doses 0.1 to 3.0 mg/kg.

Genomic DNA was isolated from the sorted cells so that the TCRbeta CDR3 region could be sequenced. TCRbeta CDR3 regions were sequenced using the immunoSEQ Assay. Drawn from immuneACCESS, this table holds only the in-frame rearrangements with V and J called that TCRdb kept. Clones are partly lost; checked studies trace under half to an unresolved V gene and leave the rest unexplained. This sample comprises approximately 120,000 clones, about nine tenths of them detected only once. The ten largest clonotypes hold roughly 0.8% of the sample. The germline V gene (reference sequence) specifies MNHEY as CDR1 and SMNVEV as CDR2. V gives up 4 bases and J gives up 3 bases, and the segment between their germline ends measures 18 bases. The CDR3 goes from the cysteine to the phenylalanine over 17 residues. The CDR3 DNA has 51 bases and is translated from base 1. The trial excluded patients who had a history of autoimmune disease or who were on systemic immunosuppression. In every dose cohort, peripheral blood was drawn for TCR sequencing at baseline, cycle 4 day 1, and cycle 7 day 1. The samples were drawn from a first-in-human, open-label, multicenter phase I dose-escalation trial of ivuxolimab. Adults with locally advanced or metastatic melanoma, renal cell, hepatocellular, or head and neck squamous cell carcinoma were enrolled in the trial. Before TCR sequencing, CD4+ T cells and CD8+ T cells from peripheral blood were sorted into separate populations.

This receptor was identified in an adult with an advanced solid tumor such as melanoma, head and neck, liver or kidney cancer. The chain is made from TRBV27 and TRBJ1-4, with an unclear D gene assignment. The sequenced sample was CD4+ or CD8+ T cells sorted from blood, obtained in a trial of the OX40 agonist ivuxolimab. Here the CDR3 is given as CASSSLLASAPNEKLFF. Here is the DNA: TGTGCCAGCAGTTCCTTACTGGCCTCCGCCCCTAATGAAAAACTGTTTTTT. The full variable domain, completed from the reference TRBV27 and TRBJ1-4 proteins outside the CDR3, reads EAQVTQNPRYLITVTGKKLTVTCSQNMNHEYMSWYRQDPGLGLRQIYYSMNVEVTDKGDVPEGYKVSRKEKRNFPLILESPSPNQTSLYFCASSSLLASAPNEKLFFGSGTQLSVL.